The 20 T cell receptor beta chains in this list originate from one sample, sequenced in a study of Ad26.COV2.S vaccination and SARS-CoV-2 variants. Method: immunoSEQ multiplex PCR; TCRdb's copy keeps in-frame clones and lacks some. The table records roughly 410,000 clones, 83% of them present only once. Treatment in this sample: around 19 received Ad26.COV2.S at low or high dose, single or two shots; 5 received placebo; per-sample allocation not given. All samples were drawn on day 63, counting from the first vaccine or placebo injection. The sample in question was peripheral blood, obtained in a trial of Ad26.COV2.S vaccine versus placebo. These receptor sequences come from a person aged 18-65 years who received the Ad26.COV2.S COVID-19 vaccine or a placebo.

The rearrangement uses TRBV6-2 or TRBV6-3 and TRBJ1-2; 8 bases fit TRBD1. Germline V lookup: CDR1 MNHEY, CDR2 SVGEGT. After removal of 6 bases from V and 6 bases from J, the junction contained 12 bases not matched to a gene. This CDR3 contains 15 residues. CDR3 region: CASSRVDRGSDGYTF. DNA of the CDR3: TGTGCCAGCAGCCGCGTTGACAGGGGTTCGGATGGCTACACCTTC.

As for this clone: This CDR3 is also generated by other DNA sequences in the sample. The genes are TRBV18 and TRBJ1-2, with TRBD1 identical over 7 bases. The CDR3 loop spans 13 amino acids. V shed 6 bases, J shed 3 bases, and the junction held 4 bases outside the gene matches. Germline-derived CDR1 and CDR2 are KGHSH and LQKENI. This CDR3 reads CASSPGTDYGYTF. CDR3 nucleotide sequence: TGTGCCAGCTCGCCGGGGACAGACTATGGCTACACCTTC.

The V gene is TRBV6-4, the J gene TRBJ1-2; D is unresolved. The CDR3 totals 14 residues. Trimming left V 4 bases short and J 4 bases short, with 13 bases between. Germline lookup yields CDR1 MRHNA and CDR2 SNTAGT. The chain's CDR3 is CASSVEGEGYGYTF. The CDR3 bases are TGTGCCAGCAGTGTCGAGGGAGAAGGCTATGGCTACACCTTC.

This chain uses TRBV27 with TRBJ2-1; TRBD2 is a possible D gene (5 bases). Germline CDR1 and CDR2: MNHEY and SMNVEV (reference sequence). V lost 2 bases to trimming and J lost 3 bases, with 8 bases between them. The CDR3 runs 14 residues. DNA for the CDR3: TGTGCCAGCAGTTTAAGCCGGGGCTACAATGAGCAGTTCTTC. This codes for CASSLSRGYNEQFF.

This clone turned up a few times. The chain links TRBV6-6 to TRBJ1-5; perhaps TRBD1 as D (5 bases). Per the germline V gene, CDR1 is MNHNY and CDR2 is SVGAGI (reference sequence). The CDR3 totals 17 residues. V was pared by 5 bases and J by 7 bases, with 24 bases between. CDR3 nucleotide sequence: TGTGCCAGCAGTCCTGGGGGGGGACGGGGACGCGACCAGCCCCAGCATTTT. It specifies CASSPGGGRGRDQPQHF.

V is TRBV6-5 and J is TRBJ1-1, with a weak D call TRBD1 (5 bases). The germline V gene encodes CDR1 MNHEY and CDR2 SVGAGI. Trimming removed 6 bases from V and 5 bases from J, with 19 bases in between. This CDR3 has 15 amino acids. The CDR3 sequence: CASRDGSRGNTEAFF. As DNA, the CDR3 is TGTGCCAGCAGAGATGGGTCGCGGGGGAATACTGAAGCTTTCTTT.

V and J are TRBV5-1 and TRBJ2-5; TRBD2 matches at 12 bases. CDR1 and CDR2 from the germline V gene are SGHRS and YFSETQ. CDR3 length: 16 amino acids. Unmatched junction bases numbered 3, after V lost 3 bases and J lost 0 bases. The CDR3 DNA reads TGCGCCAGCAGCTCTGGACTAGCGGGGTACCAAGAGACCCAGTACTTC. It yields the protein CASSSGLAGYQETQYF.

This rearrangement joins TRBV14 to TRBJ2-1; 9 nucleotides match TRBD2. Germline assignment: CDR1 SGHDN and CDR2 FVKESK. This CDR3 has 13 amino acids. V dropped 0 bases and J dropped 13; count of bases not matched to a gene: 4. The CDR3 nucleotides read TGTGCCAGCAGCCAAGATCCTAGCGGGACCCAGTTCTTC. Encoded protein: CASSQDPSGTQFF.

This clone has a handful of counts. This sample also contains other DNA sequences that code for the same CDR3. The V and J genes are TRBV20-1 and TRBJ2-3, with unresolved D. This CDR3 has 11 amino acids. Germline CDR1 and CDR2: DFQATT and SNEGSKA (reference sequence). With 3 bases removed from V and 6 bases from J, the gap between germline ends came to 7 bases. CDR3 loop: CSARSGDTQYF. DNA of the CDR3: TGCAGTGCTAGGTCCGGGGATACGCAGTATTTT.

This sequence joins TRBV19 and TRBJ1-1, with D maybe TRBD1 (6 bases). The CDR3 length is 14 residues. CDR1 is LNHDA and CDR2 is SQIVND in the germline V gene (reference sequence). V lost 4 bases and J 1 base, leaving 10 bases between the germline ends. CDR3 DNA: TGTGCCAGTAGTAGCTGGACAGCGAACACTGAAGCTTTCTTT. This sequence encodes CASSSWTANTEAFF.

V and J are TRBV24-1 and TRBJ2-7; TRBD1 might be the D (5 bases). This CDR3 has 18 residues. Germline CDR1 and CDR2: KGHDR and SFDVKD. Trimming removed 3 bases from V and 3 bases from J, with 23 bases in between. CDR3 DNA: TGTGCCACCAGTGATCGAAGGAAAGGGGCCGTTGGCGTCTACGAGCAGTACTTC. Translating gives CATSDRRKGAVGVYEQYF.

The genes are TRBV24-1 and TRBJ2-2, with TRBD1 matching over 7 bases. V lost 4 bases, J lost 5 bases, and 6 bases stayed unmatched. Per the germline V gene, CDR1 is KGHDR and CDR2 is SFDVKD. This CDR3 is built from 15 residues. This CDR3 is CATSDSGTATGELFF. DNA for the CDR3: TGTGCCACCAGTGACTCCGGGACAGCGACCGGGGAGCTGTTTTTT.

This clone has a handful of counts. The V gene is TRBV24-1, the J gene TRBJ1-1; 7 bases are shared with TRBD1. This CDR3 has 14 amino acids. With 9 bases clipped from V and 0 bases from J, the junction kept 6 bases outside the gene matches. CDR1 is KGHDR and CDR2 is SFDVKD in the germline V gene. As DNA, the CDR3 is TGTGCCACCTCGACAGGGCCTTTGAACACTGAAGCTTTCTTT. Amino acids: CATSTGPLNTEAFF.

This clone turned up a few times. The rearrangement joins TRBV5-1 to TRBJ1-2; no definite D call. V lost 4 bases, J lost 4 bases, and 20 bases lay in between. This CDR3 is 16 amino acids long. Germline CDR1 and CDR2: SGHRS and YFSETQ. The CDR3 DNA is TGCGCCAGCAGCCCTACCAGCACGGCCACTTTCTATGGCTACACCTTC. As protein: CASSPTSTATFYGYTF.

The V and J genes are TRBV3-1 (or the pseudogene TRBV3-2) and TRBJ2-4; possible D gene TRBD1, 6 bases. Germline values: CDR1 LGHDT, CDR2 YNNKEL (reference sequence). Between the trimmed V and J ends, which lost 3 bases and 7 bases, there was a span of 7 bases. The CDR3 sequence is 12 residues long. CDR3 amino acids: CASSHQGNIQYF. Written as DNA, the CDR3 is TGTGCCAGCAGCCATCAGGGGAACATTCAGTACTTC.

The genes are TRBV29-1 and TRBJ1-3; D not certain. Germline loops: CDR1 SQVTM, CDR2 ANQGSEA. V gave up 7 bases and J gave up 0 bases, with 10 bases separating them. CDR3 size: 13 residues. The CDR3 reads CSAQEYSGNTIYF. The CDR3, as DNA: TGCAGCGCCCAGGAGTACTCTGGAAACACCATATATTTT. Supplemented by reference TRBV29-1 and TRBJ1-3, the full variable domain reads SAVISQKPSRDICQRGTSLTIQCQVDSQVTMMFWYRQQPGQSLTLIATANQGSEATYESGFVIDKFPISRPNLTFSTLTVSNMSPEDSSIYLCSAQEYSGNTIYFGEGSWLTVV.

This clone was found a few times. V usage is TRBV4-1 and J usage is TRBJ2-2, with 7 bases that match TRBD1. This CDR3 comprises 16 residues. Germline loops: CDR1 MGHRA, CDR2 YSYEKL. Trimming at V came to 4 bases and at J to 7 bases, leaving 12 bases not matched to a gene. In nucleotides, the CDR3 is TGCGCCAGCAGCCGCTGGACAGGACCCATGGGCGGGGAGCTGTTTTTT. Translating it yields CASSRWTGPMGGELFF.

Notes on this clone: One end of the junction does not line up with germline, which may come from a read error. V usage is TRBV6-5 and J usage is TRBJ1-4; a possible D gene is TRBD1 (6 bases). The CDR3 is 13 residues long. In germline, CDR1 is MNHEY, CDR2 SVGAGI. The CDR3 region is CASSLQGYDKLFF. CDR3 coding DNA: TGTGCCAGCAGCCTACAGGGTTATGACAAACTGTTTTTT.

This chain links TRBV4-1 with TRBJ2-7, with 8 bases matching TRBD1. The trim removed 4 bases at V and 5 bases at J, leaving 10 bases unmatched. The CDR3 runs 15 residues. CDR1 MGHRA and CDR2 YSYEKL come from the germline V gene. This CDR3 is CASSPPQGASDEQYF. DNA for the CDR3: TGCGCCAGCAGCCCCCCCCAGGGGGCCTCAGACGAGCAGTACTTC.

The chain links TRBV19 to TRBJ2-1; the match to TRBD2 covers 9 bases. J gave up 4 bases and V 3 bases, and 4 bases lay outside the gene matches. Germline assignment: CDR1 LNHDA and CDR2 SQIVND (reference sequence). This CDR3 contains 15 residues. CDR3 in DNA: TGTGCCAGTAGTATTCGTAGCGGGAGTTACAATGAGCAGTTCTTC. It codes for CASSIRSGSYNEQFF.